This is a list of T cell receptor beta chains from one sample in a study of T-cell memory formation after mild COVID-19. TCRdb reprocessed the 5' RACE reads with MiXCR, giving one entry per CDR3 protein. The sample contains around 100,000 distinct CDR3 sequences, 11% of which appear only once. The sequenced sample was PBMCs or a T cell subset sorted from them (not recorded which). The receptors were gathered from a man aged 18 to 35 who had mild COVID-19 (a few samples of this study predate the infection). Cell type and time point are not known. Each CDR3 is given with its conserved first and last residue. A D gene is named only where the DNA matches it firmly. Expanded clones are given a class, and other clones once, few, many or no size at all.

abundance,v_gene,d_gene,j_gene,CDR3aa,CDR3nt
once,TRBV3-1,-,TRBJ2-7,CASSPEATGKQYF,TGTGCCAGCAGCCCGGAAGCTACCGGAAAGCAGTACTTC
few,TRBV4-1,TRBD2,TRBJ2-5,CASSQVPSGGPTGTQYF,TGCGCCAGCAGCCAAGTTCCTAGCGGGGGCCCCACGGGTACCCAGTACTTC
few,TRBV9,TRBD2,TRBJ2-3,CASSVVSGGGTDTQYF,TGTGCCAGCAGCGTAGTGAGCGGGGGAGGCACAGATACGCAGTATTTT
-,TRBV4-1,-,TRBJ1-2,CASTPRSNTDNYYGYTF,TGCGCCAGCACCCCCCGCAGTAATACGGATAATTACTATGGCTACACCTTC
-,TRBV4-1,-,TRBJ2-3,CASSQGFLDTQYF,TGCGCCAGCAGCCAGGGGTTCTTGGATACGCAGTATTTT
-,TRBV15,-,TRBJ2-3,CATGVSPDTQYF,TGTGCCACAGGGGTTTCCCCAGATACGCAGTATTTT
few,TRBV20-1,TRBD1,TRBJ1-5,CSARGRGQQPQHF,TGCAGTGCTAGAGGCAGGGGGCAACAGCCCCAGCATTTT
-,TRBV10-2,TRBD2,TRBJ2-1,CASSSGGPSPYNEQFF,TGCGCCAGCAGCAGCGGGGGGCCCTCCCCCTACAATGAGCAGTTCTTC
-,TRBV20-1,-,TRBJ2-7,CSATTGREQYF,TGCAGTGCTACGACAGGGAGGGAGCAGTACTTC
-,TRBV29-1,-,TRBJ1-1,CSVYTAMAFF,TGCAGCGTTTATACAGCTATGGCTTTCTTT
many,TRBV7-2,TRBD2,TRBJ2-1,CASSAGLAGGNEQFF,TGTGCCAGCAGCGCCGGACTAGCGGGGGGAAATGAGCAGTTCTTC
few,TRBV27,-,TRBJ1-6,CASSLRDYNSPLHF,TGTGCCAGCAGTCTAAGGGACTATAATTCACCCCTCCACTTT
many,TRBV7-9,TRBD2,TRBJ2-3,CASSSSGEADTQYF,TGTGCCAGCAGCTCTAGCGGGGAGGCAGATACGCAGTATTTT
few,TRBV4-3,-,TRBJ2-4,CASSQDLAGFVTIQYF,TGCGCCAGCAGCCAAGATTTAGCAGGGTTTGTTACCATTCAGTACTTC
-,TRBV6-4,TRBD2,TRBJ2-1,CASSSAGGTPSYNEQFF,TGTGCCAGCAGTTCTGCCGGGGGGACTCCCTCCTACAATGAGCAGTTCTTC
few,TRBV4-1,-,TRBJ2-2,CASSQVSNTGELFF,TGCGCCAGCAGCCAAGTCTCGAACACCGGGGAGCTGTTTTTT
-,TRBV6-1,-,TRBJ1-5,CASSLHLEGGYSNQPQHF,TGTGCCAGCAGCCTACACCTTGAGGGTGGGTATAGCAATCAGCCCCAGCATTTT
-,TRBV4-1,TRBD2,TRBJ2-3,CASSQEPSGGTTDTQYF,TGCGCCAGCAGCCAAGAGCCTAGCGGGGGGACCACAGATACGCAGTATTTT
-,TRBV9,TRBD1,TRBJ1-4,CASSPSYRGINEKLFF,TGTGCCAGCAGCCCTTCGTACAGGGGAATTAATGAAAAACTGTTTTTT
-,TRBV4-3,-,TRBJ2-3,CASSGTADGADTQYF,TGCGCCAGCAGCGGGACCGCCGATGGCGCAGATACGCAGTATTTT
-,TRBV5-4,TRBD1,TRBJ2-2,CASSWTGGRAGELFF,TGTGCCAGCAGCTGGACAGGGGGCCGTGCCGGGGAGCTGTTTTTT
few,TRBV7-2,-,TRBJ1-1,CASSPRLSNTEAFF,TGTGCCAGCAGCCCCAGGCTGTCGAACACTGAAGCTTTCTTT
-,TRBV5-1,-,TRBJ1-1,CASSLGSTGPLNTEAFF,TGCGCCAGCAGCTTGGGTTCCACAGGGCCCCTGAACACTGAAGCTTTCTTT
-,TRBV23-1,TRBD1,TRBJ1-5,CASSQWQGAPQPQHF,TGCGCCAGCAGTCAATGGCAGGGGGCGCCTCAGCCCCAGCATTTT
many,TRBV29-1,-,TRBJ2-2,CSVVTGTGELFF,TGCAGCGTTGTCACAGGGACCGGGGAGCTGTTTTTT
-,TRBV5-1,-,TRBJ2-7,CASSLGHTSYEQYF,TGCGCCAGCAGCTTAGGGCACACCTCCTACGAGCAGTACTTC
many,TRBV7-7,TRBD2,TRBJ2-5,CASSLRTSGQETQYF,TGTGCCAGCAGCCTTCGGACTAGCGGGCAAGAGACCCAGTACTTC
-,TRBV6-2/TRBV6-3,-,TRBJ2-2,CASSYSVGDKNTGELFF,TGTGCCAGCAGTTACTCGGTTGGAGATAAGAACACCGGGGAGCTGTTTTTT
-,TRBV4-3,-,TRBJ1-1,CASSQAGVTEAFF,TGCGCCAGCAGCCAAGCGGGGGTCACTGAAGCTTTCTTT
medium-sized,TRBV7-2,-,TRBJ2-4,CASSLASQGAKNIQYF,TGTGCCAGCAGCTTAGCGAGCCAGGGCGCCAAAAACATTCAGTACTTC
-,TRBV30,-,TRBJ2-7,CACPTERGYEQYF,TGTGCCTGTCCGACAGAGAGGGGGTACGAGCAGTACTTC
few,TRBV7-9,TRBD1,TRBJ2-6,CASSSAGTGSGANVLTF,TGTGCCAGCAGCTCCGCCGGGACAGGGTCTGGGGCCAACGTCCTGACTTTC
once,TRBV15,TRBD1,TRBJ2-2,CATSPRDRGHGELFF,TGTGCCACCAGCCCCCGGGACAGGGGGCACGGGGAGCTGTTTTTT
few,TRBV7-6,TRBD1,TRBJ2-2,CASSSWQGANTGELFF,TGTGCCAGCAGCTCCTGGCAGGGGGCTAACACCGGGGAGCTGTTTTTT
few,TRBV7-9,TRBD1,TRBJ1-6,CASSLGRDRGRLSPLHF,TGTGCCAGCAGCTTAGGAAGGGACAGGGGAAGGCTTTCACCCCTCCACTTT
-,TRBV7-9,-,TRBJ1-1,CASSTPGGSMNTEAFF,TGTGCCAGCAGCACCCCGGGAGGCTCAATGAACACTGAAGCTTTCTTT
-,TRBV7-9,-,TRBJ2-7,CASTLIPGEQYF,TGTGCCAGCACCCTTATACCGGGGGAGCAGTACTTC
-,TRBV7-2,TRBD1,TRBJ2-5,CASSTGGWGFQETQYF,TGTGCCAGCAGCACAGGGGGCTGGGGATTCCAAGAGACCCAGTACTTC
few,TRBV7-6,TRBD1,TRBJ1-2,CASSLDRVGNYGYTF,TGTGCCAGCAGCCTCGACAGGGTGGGGAACTATGGCTACACCTTC
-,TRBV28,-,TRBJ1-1,CASSYRRGGNTEAFF,TGTGCCAGCAGTTACCGGCGGGGGGGGAACACTGAAGCTTTCTTT
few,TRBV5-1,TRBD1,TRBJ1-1,CASSDGQGVTEAFF,TGCGCCAGCAGCGATGGACAGGGGGTCACTGAAGCTTTCTTT
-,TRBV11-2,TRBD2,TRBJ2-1,CASSLASGVSNEQFF,TGTGCCAGCAGCTTAGCTAGCGGGGTGTCCAATGAGCAGTTCTTC
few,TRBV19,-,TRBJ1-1,CASSIWGRGNTEAFF,TGTGCCAGTAGTATTTGGGGCAGGGGGAACACTGAAGCTTTCTTT
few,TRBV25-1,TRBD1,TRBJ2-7,CASSAGQGYEQYF,TGTGCCAGCAGTGCAGGACAGGGCTACGAGCAGTACTTC
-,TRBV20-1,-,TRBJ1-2,CSAPLRTEHGYTF,TGCAGTGCCCCCCTTCGGACCGAACATGGCTACACCTTC
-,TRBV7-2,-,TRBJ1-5,CASSPDSSSNQPQHF,TGTGCCAGCAGCCCCGACAGTTCTAGCAATCAGCCCCAGCATTTT
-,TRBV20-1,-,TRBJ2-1,CSARGTTLTDEQFF,TGCAGTGCTAGAGGAACAACTCTAACGGATGAGCAGTTCTTC
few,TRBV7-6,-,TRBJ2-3,CASSIQGPTSTDTQYF,TGTGCCAGCAGCATACAGGGTCCTACTAGCACAGATACGCAGTATTTT
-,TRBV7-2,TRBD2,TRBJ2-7,CASSLASGAYYEQYF,TGTGCCAGCAGCTTAGCCAGCGGGGCGTACTACGAGCAGTACTTC
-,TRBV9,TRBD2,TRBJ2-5,CASSGGGGGETQYF,TGTGCCAGCAGCGGGGGAGGCGGGGGAGAGACCCAGTACTTC
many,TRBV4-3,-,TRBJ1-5,CASSQDRFSNQPQHF,TGCGCCAGCAGCCAAGACAGGTTTAGCAATCAGCCCCAGCATTTT
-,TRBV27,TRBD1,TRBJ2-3,CASSLDTGADTQYF,TGTGCCAGCAGCTTAGACACAGGGGCAGATACGCAGTATTTT
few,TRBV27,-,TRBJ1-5,CASRVGGSNQPQHF,TGTGCCAGCCGTGTAGGGGGGAGCAATCAGCCCCAGCATTTT
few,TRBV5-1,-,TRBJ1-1,CASSSARIAEAFF,TGCGCCAGCAGCTCGGCCAGGATCGCTGAAGCTTTCTTT
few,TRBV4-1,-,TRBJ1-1,CASSPPDRYTEAFF,TGCGCCAGCAGCCCCCCGGACAGATACACTGAAGCTTTCTTT
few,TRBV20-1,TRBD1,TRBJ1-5,CSASPDRANQPQHF,TGCAGTGCTAGCCCCGACAGGGCGAATCAGCCCCAGCATTTT
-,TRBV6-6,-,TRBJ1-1,CASSYSVQERVDTEAFF,TGTGCCAGCAGTTATTCGGTACAGGAGAGGGTTGACACTGAAGCTTTCTTT